Following are 15 T cell receptor beta chains from one sample sequenced in a study of shared clonotypes between healthy human individuals. The table came from immunoSEQ multiplex PCR; TCRdb's copy has only in-frame clones and leaves some out. Of around 1.9 million clones detected, around 93% appear once; the ten largest clones hold approximately 1.7%. Selected positively for CCR7 and CD45RO-negative, naive CD8 cells excluded terminally differentiated effector memory CD45RA+ cells. The sequencing input was naive CD8+ T cells from PBMCs. These receptor sequences come from a young man in good health. Some clones in this sample may be carry-over from other donors' samples.

This clone came up once. Sequence at one end of the junction differs from germline and may be a read error. For the CDR3, the DNA is TGTGCCACCAGCAGTATACAGGGGTCTAAGTATGGCTACACCTTC. Translated: CATSSIQGSKYGYTF. The rearrangement uses TRBV15 and TRBJ1-2, with TRBD1 matching over 7 bases. Germline V gene data show CDR1 as LNHNV and CDR2 as YYDKDF (reference sequence). The CDR3 consists of 15 residues. The whole variable domain, filled in from reference TRBV15 and TRBJ1-2, reads DAMVIQNPRYQVTQFGKPVTLSCSQTLNHNVMYWYQQKSSQAPKLLFHYYDKDFNNEADTPDNFQSRRPNTSFCFLDIRSPGLGDTAMYLCATSSIQGSKYGYTFGSGTRLTVV.

The chain recombines TRBV29-1 with TRBJ2-7; 8 bases agree with TRBD1. Germline values: CDR1 SQVTM, CDR2 ANQGSEA. V was clipped by 3 bases and J by 1 base; unmatched bases: 11. The CDR3 loop spans 16 amino acids. In DNA form, the CDR3 reads TGCAGCGTTGACGGTCAGGGCCAGGGGGCATCCTACGAGCAGTACTTC. As protein: CSVDGQGQGASYEQYF.

The CDR3 spells CASSPGYSGKADTQYF. CDR3 in DNA: TGTGCCAGCAGTCCTGGTTATAGCGGGAAGGCAGATACGCAGTATTTT. The chain links TRBV28 to TRBJ2-3; 8 bases agree with TRBD2. The CDR3 runs 16 residues. Germline CDR1 reads MDHEN; CDR2 reads SYDVKM. V lost 5 bases to trimming and J lost 4 bases; unmatched junction nucleotides: 11.

The chain's CDR3 is CASSSVAWTEAFF. The CDR3 coding sequence is TGCGCCAGCAGCTCTGTGGCCTGGACTGAAGCTTTCTTT. The chain carries TRBV4-1 and TRBJ1-1; D is unclear. The germline V gene encodes CDR1 MGHRA and CDR2 YSYEKL. With 5 bases removed from V and 5 bases from J, the gap between germline ends came to 12 bases. The CDR3 consists of 13 residues.

Only one count was recorded for this clone. The CDR3 DNA follows: TGTGCCAGCAGTTACACTCCCCTAGACGGCGAGCAGTACTTC. Translation: CASSYTPLDGEQYF. The rearrangement links TRBV6-5 to TRBJ2-7, with no clear D. Per the germline V gene, CDR1 is MNHEY and CDR2 is SVGAGI. The germline V and J ends were trimmed by 2 bases and 6 bases, with 14 bases remaining between them. The length of the CDR3 is 14 residues.

V and J are TRBV7-9 and TRBJ1-4, with 7 bases identical to TRBD1. The germline V gene has CDR1 SEHNR and CDR2 FQNEAQ (reference sequence). The CDR3 covers 16 residues. V was pared by 2 bases and J by 0 bases, with 3 bases of the junction left unmatched. The CDR3 here is CASSLTGATTNEKLFF. CDR3 DNA sequence: TGTGCCAGCAGCTTAACAGGGGCGACAACTAATGAAAAACTGTTTTTT.

The J gene is TRBJ2-4, the V gene TRBV7-9, with D hard to call. CDR1 and CDR2 (germline): SEHNR, FQNEAQ (reference sequence). V gave up 5 bases and J gave up 1 base, with 9 bases separating them. CDR3 length: 14 amino acids. The DNA of the CDR3 is TGTGCCAGCAGCGGGGTGGTGGCCAAAAACATTCAGTACTTC. It translates to CASSGVVAKNIQYF. Full variable domain (outside the CDR3, taken from reference TRBV7-9 and TRBJ2-4): DTGVSQNPRHKITKRGQNVTFRCDPISEHNRLYWYRQTLGQGPEFLTYFQNEAQLEKSRLLSDRFSAERPKGSFSTLEIQRTEQGDSAMYLCASSGVVAKNIQYFGAGTRLSVL.

The rearrangement uses TRBV11-2 and TRBJ2-7; TRBD2 aligns across 7 bases. V gave up 5 bases and J gave up 4 bases; unmatched junction bases: 17. The germline gives CDR1 SGHAT, CDR2 FQNNGV. The CDR3 consists of 17 residues. The DNA of the CDR3 is TGTGCCAGCAGCCTCACGTTGATGCAGGGAGGGAGGTACGAGCAGTACTTC. Translation gives CASSLTLMQGGRYEQYF.

V and J are TRBV7-9 and TRBJ1-2; D perhaps matches TRBD1 (5 bases). V was trimmed by 4 bases and J by 0 bases, leaving 15 bases between them. Per germline, CDR1 SEHNR and CDR2 FQNEAQ (reference sequence). This CDR3 has 16 residues. In DNA, the CDR3 is TGTGCCAGCAGCTCCCCTACGGACACTCCTAACTATGGCTACACCTTC. Translated: CASSSPTDTPNYGYTF.

The chain combines TRBV7-9 with TRBJ1-2; 9 bases match TRBD1. In germline, CDR1 is SEHNR, CDR2 FQNEAQ (reference sequence). CDR3 length: 15 residues. With V trimmed by 5 bases and J by 8 bases, 12 bases remained unmatched. The CDR3 DNA reads as TGTGCCAGCAGCCTCACAGACCGACAGGGGGTCGGCTACACCTTC. It specifies CASSLTDRQGVGYTF.

The chain has TRBV11-3 and TRBJ2-3, with D uncertain. The ends were cut back, 5 bases at V and 1 base at J, with 10 bases in the middle. From germline, CDR1 is SGHNT and CDR2 YENEEA. The CDR3 consists of 14 residues. DNA of the CDR3: TGTGCCAGCAGCCTGGGTGAGGGCACAGATACGCAGTATTTT. It encodes CASSLGEGTDTQYF. Full variable domain (outside the CDR3, taken from reference TRBV11-3 and TRBJ2-3): EAGVVQSPRYKIIEKKQPVAFWCNPISGHNTLYWYLQNLGQGPELLIRYENEEAVDDSQLPKDRFSAERLKGVDSTLKIQPAELGDSAVYLCASSLGEGTDTQYFGPGTRLTVL.

The chain uses TRBV27 and TRBJ2-7, with 9 bases fitting TRBD1. V shed 2 bases, J shed 2 bases, and the junction held 7 bases outside the gene matches. In germline, CDR1 is MNHEY, CDR2 SMNVEV (reference sequence). There are 16 residues in the CDR3. As DNA, the CDR3 is TGTGCCAGCAGTTTACTGGACAGGGGTTTCGCCTACGAGCAGTACTTC. Protein: CASSLLDRGFAYEQYF.

The chain employs TRBV7-2 and TRBJ1-5, with unresolved D. CDR1 is SGHTA and CDR2 is FQGNSA in the germline V gene. V was shortened by 5 bases and J by 7 bases, with 15 bases between the two germline ends. This CDR3 region has 14 residues. CDR3 sequence (DNA): TGTGCCAGCAGCATCGGGATATTGGGCCAGCCCCAGCATTTT. As protein: CASSIGILGQPQHF.

V and J are TRBV2 and TRBJ1-1, with D possibly being TRBD1 (5 bases). In germline, CDR1 is SNHLY, CDR2 FYNNEI. CDR3 length equals 13 residues. The ends were cut back, 9 bases at V and 0 bases at J, with 11 bases in the middle. The CDR3 nucleotides are TGTGCCAGTCACAGGACGGTGAACACTGAAGCTTTCTTT. This codes for CASHRTVNTEAFF.

V usage is TRBV18 and J usage is TRBJ2-7; tentative D call: TRBD1 (6 bases). V shed 1 base and J shed 5 bases, with 9 bases lying between them. The germline CDR1 and CDR2 sequences are KGHSH and LQKENI. The CDR3 extends over 13 amino acids. The CDR3 DNA reads TGTGCCAGCTCACCACGCCGGGACAACGAGCAGTACTTC. This encodes CASSPRRDNEQYF.